The clone carrying this T cell receptor (beta chain) has a handful of counts. The data were taken from a study of glioma-infiltrating T cells. Amplification of TCR alpha and beta CDR3 regions from RNA used iRepertoire nested multiplex PCR. TCRdb called the multiplex PCR reads again in MiXCR, with one record for every CDR3 protein. Among about 93,000 distinct CDR3 sequences listed, approximately 40% were seen once. The V gene's germline CDR1 is SGHKS and CDR2 YYEKEE (reference sequence). V lost 8 bases, J lost 5 bases, and 7 bases stayed unmatched. The CDR3 spans 13 residues. This receptor was identified in a human donor with low-grade glioma or glioblastoma, undergoing nonglioma brain surgery, or in good health (not recorded which). The sample taken for sequencing was glioma tissue, nonneoplastic brain tissue, or PBMCs (not recorded which). The chain joins TRBV5-5 to TRBJ2-7; 10 nucleotides agree with TRBD1. The CDR3 bases are TGTGCCAGTTCCGGGACAGGGGCTCACGAGCAGTACTTC. Residues: CASSGTGAHEQYF.